Listed here are 22 T cell receptor beta chains from one sample, sequenced in a study of cytomegalovirus exposure and HLA in healthy donors. In the PCR, 60 Vbeta and 13 Jbeta primers were used. TCRdb keeps only in-frame clones here, not all; method: immunoSEQ multiplex PCR. The repertoire holds some 140,000 clones, with over 70% as singletons. The specimen sequenced was PBMCs. Source of these receptors: a man between 25 and 39 years old in good health and CMV-seronegative.

The chain recombines TRBV29-1 with TRBJ2-7; perhaps TRBD2 as D (5 bases). Trimming shortened V by 4 bases and J by 6 bases, and 10 bases separated the two germline ends. The CDR3 has 11 residues. The germline gives CDR1 SQVTM, CDR2 ANQGSEA. The CDR3 loop is CSVVRRAEQYF. Here the CDR3 DNA reads TGCAGCGTTGTTCGGCGGGCCGAGCAGTACTTC.

The DNA for the CDR3 is TGTGCCAGCAGCTTAGCGATAGGGGGCAACACTGAAGCTTTCTTT. Its translation: CASSLAIGGNTEAFF. The rearrangement uses TRBV7-9 and TRBJ1-1; 7 bases agree with TRBD1. This CDR3 contains 15 residues. The germline V gene has CDR1 SEHNR and CDR2 FQNEAQ (reference sequence). V was pared by 0 bases and J by 2 bases, with 3 bases of the junction left unmatched.

This clone is a singleton in its sample. J is TRBJ1-5 and V is TRBV10-3; TRBD1 is a possible D gene (5 bases). Germline V CDR1 and CDR2: ENHRY, SYGVKD. CDR3 length: 17 amino acids. Trimming removed 10 bases from V and 2 bases from J, with 24 bases in between. The CDR3 reads CATRNYAGGTGNQPQHF. CDR3 coding DNA: TGTGCCACCCGCAATTACGCGGGGGGGACGGGCAATCAGCCCCAGCATTTT.

This rearrangement joins TRBV10-3 to TRBJ2-5; D is perhaps TRBD2 (7 bases). The DNA end is more similar to TRBJ2-7, so the J call may be wrong. Germline-derived CDR1 and CDR2 are ENHRY and SYGVKD. The CDR3 contains 13 residues. CDR3 protein: CAVRGAGESEQYF. The CDR3 coding sequence is TGTGCCGTTAGGGGGGCGGGAGAAAGCGAGCAGTACTTC.

The rearrangement links TRBV5-1 to TRBJ2-1; 11 bases agree with TRBD2. This CDR3 has 17 amino acids. V gave up 0 bases and J gave up 9 bases; unmatched junction bases: 11. From germline, CDR1 is SGHRS and CDR2 YFSETQ. The CDR3 here is CASSLGVAGGPGSEQFF. The DNA of the CDR3 is TGCGCCAGCAGCTTGGGTGTAGCGGGAGGGCCCGGTAGTGAGCAGTTCTTC.

This chain links TRBV28 with TRBJ2-5, with 11 bases that match TRBD2. Germline CDR1 reads MDHEN; CDR2 reads SYDVKM. CDR3 length: 13 residues. With V trimmed by 10 bases and J by 7 bases, 8 bases remained unmatched. The CDR3 DNA sequence: TGTGCCAACCCTAGCGGGAGGCTAGGGACCCAGTACTTC. The encoded protein is CANPSGRLGTQYF.

For this clone: In the same sample, other DNA sequences code for this CDR3. The CDR3 region has the DNA TGTGCCAGCAGCCTGGCGGGGGAGACCCAGTACTTC. This sequence encodes CASSLAGETQYF. The chain links TRBV5-4 to TRBJ2-5; possible D gene TRBD2, 6 bases. Germline-derived CDR1 and CDR2 are SGHNT and YYREEE (reference sequence). Trimming pared 4 bases from V and 5 bases from J, leaving 9 bases between. The CDR3 totals 12 residues.

This clone was recorded a few times. The sample carries other DNA sequences with the same CDR3. The genes are TRBV6-1 and TRBJ1-1; no clear D gene. The CDR3 covers 12 residues. Germline V CDR1 and CDR2: MNHNS, SASEGT. The V and J ends lost 6 bases and 4 bases respectively, with 9 bases between them. The DNA of the CDR3 is TGTGCCAGCAGGGATCCGGGCACTGAAGCTTTCTTT. It yields the protein CASRDPGTEAFF.

This rearrangement joins TRBV6-5 to TRBJ2-1; 7 bases match TRBD1. CDR1 and CDR2 from the germline V gene are MNHEY and SVGAGI. This CDR3 region has 15 residues. V lost 4 bases to trimming and J lost 0 bases; unmatched junction nucleotides: 3. CDR3 region: CASSFRGSSYNEQFF. Here the CDR3 DNA reads TGTGCCAGCAGTTTCAGGGGGAGCTCCTACAATGAGCAGTTCTTC.

The chain combines TRBV27 with TRBJ1-2; D is perhaps TRBD1 (6 bases). The CDR3 loop spans 15 amino acids. The V end lost 0 bases, the J end lost 5 bases, and 13 bases lay between the germline ends. Looked up from germline, CDR1 is MNHEY and CDR2 is SMNVEV (reference sequence). CDR3 sequence (DNA): TGTGCCAGCAGTTTATCTCAGGGGCTTCTTTATGGCTACACCTTC. Translated, it gives CASSLSQGLLYGYTF.

This clone was observed a handful of times. V and J are TRBV5-1 and TRBJ1-4; 7 bases are shared with TRBD1. In germline, CDR1 is SGHRS, CDR2 YFSETQ. The trim removed 1 base at V and 4 bases at J, leaving 4 bases unmatched. The CDR3 totals 15 residues. The CDR3 region has the DNA TGCGCCAGCAGCTTGCTTGGGACAGTTAATGAAAAACTGTTTTTT. Translated, it gives CASSLLGTVNEKLFF.

J is TRBJ2-3 and V is TRBV7-2; D gene ambiguous. Germline CDR1 reads SGHTA; CDR2 reads FQGNSA. The germline V and J ends were trimmed by 1 base and 1 base, with 9 bases remaining between them. This CDR3 is built from 15 residues. Here the CDR3 reads CASSLGVPGTDTQYF. The CDR3 nucleotides read TGTGCCAGCAGCTTAGGCGTCCCGGGCACAGATACGCAGTATTTT.

This clone was found a few times. The CDR3: CASKGGPEAFF. CDR3 sequence (DNA): TGTGCCAGCAAGGGGGGGCCTGAAGCTTTCTTT. The V call is TRBV6-5, the J call TRBJ1-1; a weak D match, TRBD1 (6 bases). Between the trimmed V and J ends, which lost 7 bases and 6 bases, there was a span of 9 bases. CDR1 and CDR2 from the germline V gene are MNHEY and SVGAGI. The CDR3 runs to 11 residues.

This chain uses TRBV19 with TRBJ1-4, with D uncertain. The germline V and J ends were trimmed by 9 bases and 0 bases, with 8 bases remaining between them. This CDR3 comprises 13 residues. Per germline, CDR1 LNHDA and CDR2 SQIVND (reference sequence). Here the CDR3 DNA reads TGTGCCAGCGGGAGTGCAACTAATGAAAAACTGTTTTTT. Translation gives CASGSATNEKLFF.

The chain joins TRBV10-1 to TRBJ2-5; no reliable D call. The V gene lost 3 bases and the J gene lost 2 bases, with 10 bases spanning the gap. The CDR3 totals 14 residues. Germline lookup yields CDR1 WNHNN and CDR2 SYGVQD (reference sequence). The CDR3 reads CASSEAGPQETQYF. DNA of the CDR3: TGCGCCAGCAGTGAAGCAGGCCCACAAGAGACCCAGTACTTC.

This clone has a single count. This rearrangement joins TRBV28 to TRBJ2-2; D unresolved. This CDR3 region has 14 residues. The V gene lost 2 bases and the J gene lost 0 bases, with 4 bases spanning the gap. Per the germline V gene, CDR1 is MDHEN and CDR2 is SYDVKM. CDR3 bases: TGTGCCAGCAGTTTAATATCGAACACCGGGGAGCTGTTTTTT. Translating it yields CASSLISNTGELFF.

The rearrangement joins TRBV28 to TRBJ1-2, with TRBD1 matching 7 bases. Per germline, CDR1 MDHEN and CDR2 SYDVKM. This CDR3 has 14 amino acids. Trimming at V came to 5 bases and at J to 6 bases, leaving 9 bases not matched to a gene. The CDR3 is CASSPSTGQHGYTF. In nucleotides, the CDR3 is TGTGCCAGCAGTCCCTCGACAGGGCAACATGGCTACACCTTC.

The CDR3 here is CASSLGLGDSYEQYF. In DNA, the CDR3 is TGCGCCAGCAGCCTAGGACTAGGGGACTCCTACGAGCAGTACTTC. The gene calls are TRBV4-3 and TRBJ2-7, with 7 nucleotides matching TRBD2. Germline assignment: CDR1 LGHNA and CDR2 YSLEER. V lost 4 bases, J lost 0 bases, and 6 bases stayed unmatched. There are 15 residues in the CDR3.

Comments on this clone: The same CDR3 can be traced to other DNA sequences in this sample. This chain uses TRBV10-3 with TRBJ2-7, with 7 nucleotides matching TRBD2. The CDR3 loop spans 15 amino acids. Germline assignment: CDR1 ENHRY and CDR2 SYGVKD. The trim removed 2 bases at V and 7 bases at J, leaving 11 bases unmatched. CDR3 nucleotides: TGTGCCATCAGTGAGGACGCCGGGACTAATGATGAGCAGTACTTC. This gives the protein CAISEDAGTNDEQYF.

By share, this clone counts as medium-sized (0.01 to 0.1%). CDR3 region: CASSWREGYREAFF. The CDR3 DNA sequence: TGTGCCAGCAGTTGGCGGGAGGGATATAGGGAAGCTTTCTTT. The chain combines TRBV7-9 with TRBJ1-1; no definite D call. The V end was cut by 6 bases, the J end by 8 bases, with 19 bases between. Germline V gene lookup returns CDR1 SEHNR and CDR2 FQNEAQ (reference sequence). The CDR3 consists of 14 residues.

The J gene is TRBJ2-1, the V gene TRBV11-1; no reliable D call. The ends were cut back, 1 base at V and 0 bases at J, with 7 bases in the middle. This CDR3 contains 15 residues. CDR1 and CDR2 (germline): SGHAT, FQDESV (reference sequence). This CDR3 reads CASSLDWSSYNEQFF. The DNA of the CDR3 is TGTGCCAGCAGCTTAGACTGGAGCTCCTACAATGAGCAGTTCTTC.

V is TRBV10-1 and J is TRBJ2-5, with 8 bases matching TRBD1. With the DNA end fitting TRBJ2-7 better, the J assignment may be wrong. The CDR3 sequence is 14 residues long. Germline assignment: CDR1 WNHNN and CDR2 SYGVQD (reference sequence). CDR3 region: CATSETGGSYEQYF. In nucleotides, the CDR3 is TGCGCCACATCGGAAACAGGGGGGTCCTACGAGCAGTACTTC.